The 13 T cell receptor beta chains presented below share a single source sample, sequenced in a study of T cell responses to AZD1222 COVID-19 vaccine. Here immunoSEQ multiplex PCR was the method, and the copy in TCRdb shows in-frame clones only, minus some. The sample lists under 110,000 clones, roughly nine tenths occurring once. The sample in question was peripheral blood, obtained on day 0 of AZD1222 vaccination. The receptors stem from an adult in good health.

This rearrangement joins TRBV7-9 to TRBJ2-7; 8 bases line up with TRBD1. CDR3 size: 14 residues. CDR1 is SEHNR, CDR2 FQNEAQ, per germline (reference sequence). J lost 2 bases, V lost 4 bases, and 4 bases had no gene match. The CDR3 DNA follows: TGTGCCAGCAGCTCCGAGGACAGGGCCTACGAGCAGTACTTC. Translated: CASSSEDRAYEQYF.

The rearrangement links TRBV7-9 to TRBJ2-7; D uncertain. With 3 bases removed from V and 2 bases from J, the gap between germline ends came to 8 bases. Germline V gene data show CDR1 as SEHNR and CDR2 as FQNEAQ (reference sequence). This CDR3 has 13 residues. CDR3 residues: CASSFVETYEQYF. The CDR3 DNA follows: TGTGCCAGCAGCTTTGTGGAGACCTACGAGCAGTACTTC.

As DNA, the CDR3 is TGTGCCAGCAGTTCCCCAGGGGTTGGCAATCAGCCCCAGCATTTT. It translates to CASSSPGVGNQPQHF. The chain recombines TRBV28 with TRBJ1-5, with D tentatively TRBD1 (6 bases). V was shortened by 4 bases and J by 2 bases, with 12 bases between the two germline ends. This CDR3 comprises 15 residues. The germline CDR1 and CDR2 sequences are MDHEN and SYDVKM.

CDR3 nucleotide sequence: TGTGCCTGGAGTAAACTTTTGCTGCGCGAGCAGTTCTTC. Translation: CAWSKLLLREQFF. The rearrangement links TRBV30 to TRBJ2-1, with unresolved D. Germline V lookup: CDR1 GTSNPN, CDR2 SVGIG (reference sequence). This CDR3 comprises 13 residues. V lost 2 bases and J lost 10, with 15 bases in between.

The rearrangement joins TRBV4-1 to TRBJ2-1; 8 nucleotides align to TRBD2. This CDR3 comprises 16 residues. Germline-derived CDR1 and CDR2 are MGHRA and YSYEKL. Trimming took 1 base from V and 1 from J; bases not matched to a gene: 3. The CDR3 protein is CASSQVPGGSYNEQFF. The CDR3 DNA reads TGCGCCAGCAGCCAAGTTCCGGGGGGGTCCTACAATGAGCAGTTCTTC.

V gene TRBV5-1 combines with J gene TRBJ1-4; D gene ambiguous. The CDR3 is 16 amino acids. Germline V CDR1 and CDR2: SGHRS, YFSETQ. Trimming cost V 4 bases and J 2 bases, with 15 bases left between them. DNA of the CDR3: TGCGCCAGCAGCCCGGGATCACCGGGGACTAATGAAAAACTGTTTTTT. This codes for CASSPGSPGTNEKLFF. Complete variable domain (other parts from reference TRBV5-1 and TRBJ1-4): KAGVTQTPRYLIKTRGQQVTLSCSPISGHRSVSWYQQTPGQGLQFLFEYFSETQRNKGNFPGRFSGRQFSNSRSEMNVSTLELGDSALYLCASSPGSPGTNEKLFFGSGTQLSVL.

The chain joins TRBV29-1 to TRBJ1-1; no firm D call. V gave up 4 bases and J gave up 0 bases, with 12 bases separating them. Germline-derived CDR1 and CDR2 are SQVTM and ANQGSEA. This CDR3 comprises 14 residues. CDR3 amino acids: CSVVKQQMNTEAFF. The DNA for the CDR3 is TGCAGCGTTGTGAAGCAGCAGATGAACACTGAAGCTTTCTTT.

This clone was counted a single time. This chain uses TRBV9 with TRBJ2-1, with 7 bases lining up with TRBD2. The CDR3 extends over 15 amino acids. Germline CDR1 is SGDLS and CDR2 is YYNGEE. V lost 4 bases and J lost 4; bases outside the gene matches: 8. CDR3 in amino acids: CASSHLGRGYNEQFF. The DNA of the CDR3 is TGTGCCAGCAGCCACCTTGGGAGGGGATACAATGAGCAGTTCTTC.

V and J are TRBV5-1 and TRBJ2-5, with unresolved D. The germline gives CDR1 SGHRS, CDR2 YFSETQ. CDR3 length: 13 amino acids. Trimming stripped 4 bases from V and 5 bases from J, with 12 bases between. CDR3 bases: TGCGCCAGCAGCGATCGCGCCTTGGAGACCCAGTACTTC. Translated, it gives CASSDRALETQYF.

The chain has TRBV5-6 and TRBJ2-1; no reliable D call. Germline-derived CDR1 and CDR2 are SGHDT and YYEEEE. This CDR3 is built from 14 residues. V was shortened by 4 bases and J by 9 bases, with 17 bases between the two germline ends. The DNA of the CDR3 is TGTGCCAGCAGCCTGCTTCTCGTGGTTTTTGAGCAGTTCTTC. Translated, it gives CASSLLLVVFEQFF.

This chain links TRBV19 with TRBJ2-7; TRBD1 matches 8 bases. The germline V gene encodes CDR1 LNHDA and CDR2 SQIVND (reference sequence). CDR3 length equals 13 residues. The V gene end was trimmed by 4 bases and the J gene end by 4 bases; junction bases not matched to a gene: 3. The CDR3 is CASSTDRGYEQYF. Written as DNA, the CDR3 is TGTGCCAGTAGTACCGACAGGGGTTACGAGCAGTACTTC. Filled out from reference TRBV19 and TRBJ2-7, the complete variable domain reads DGGITQSPKYLFRKEGQNVTLSCEQNLNHDAMYWYRQDPGQGLRLIYYSQIVNDFQKGDIAEGYSVSREKKESFPLTVTSAQKNPTAFYLCASSTDRGYEQYFGPGTRLTVT.

The rearrangement joins TRBV28 to TRBJ1-6; D is ambiguous. Germline CDR1 MDHEN, CDR2 SYDVKM. Trimming took off 7 bases at V and 10 bases at J, with 20 bases between the two ends. The CDR3 covers 15 residues. CDR3 protein: CASNPLVGFGSPLHF. In nucleotides, the CDR3 is TGTGCCAGCAACCCCCTGGTGGGGTTCGGATCACCCCTCCACTTT.

This clone has a single count. The chain recombines TRBV3-1 (or the pseudogene TRBV3-2) with TRBJ2-5; D may be TRBD2 (6 bases). The germline V and J ends were trimmed by 4 bases and 3 bases, with 15 bases remaining between them. Germline CDR1 and CDR2: LGHDT and YNNKEL (reference sequence). This CDR3 spans 15 amino acids. The CDR3 sequence: CASSPKGGVEETQYF. The CDR3 nucleotides are TGTGCCAGCAGCCCAAAGGGCGGGGTAGAAGAGACCCAGTACTTC.